This T cell receptor beta chain was sequenced during a study of T-cell reconstitution after alpha-beta-depleted transplantation in children (dated by TCRdb to about 2016). Regarding the complete study: Using TCR repertoire profiling, the study followed T-cell immune reconstitution in a quantitative way in children after TCRalphabeta/CD19-depleted allogeneic hematopoietic cell transplantation.

This specimen's treatment or condition label, interpreted: allogeneic hematopoietic cell transplantation with graft depleted of TCRalphabeta T cells and CD19 B cells. TCRalphabeta/CD19-depleted allogeneic hematopoietic cell grafts were given to the transplant recipients, all of whom were children. This clonotype was picked up a small number of times. There is no known antigen for this receptor. No base qualities exist here, and no much larger clone lies one base off it. The research as a whole found: Hyperexpanded clone frequencies declined over subsequent months; after one year, T-cell counts and TCRbeta diversity were mostly attributed to newly produced T cells. The apparently early recovery of alphabetaT-cell counts about two months after transplant reportedly depended on only several hundred rapidly expanded clones that came from non-depleted graft cells. In some patients, the high TCRbeta diversity seen at day 60 was put down to recipient T cells and intrathymic progenitors that had survived conditioning.

Library preparation was by PCR. Sequencing was performed on an Illumina HiSeq 2500. TCR libraries were prepared with molecular barcoding, using unique molecular identifiers to normalize TCRbeta repertoire quantification. The public reads were reanalyzed by TCRdb: fastp trimming at Q25, MiXCR alignment, in-frame beta chains only. Every CDR3 protein is listed once, alongside the most common genes and DNA of its rows. Present in this sample are some 830,000 distinct CDR3 sequences, approximately 15% of which were seen just once. Approximately 5% of the sample is held by the ten biggest clonotypes. The CDR3, from cysteine to phenylalanine, totals 15 residues. Just the 45-base CDR3 DNA is kept, in frame starting at base 1. In the germline V gene, CDR1 corresponds to MNHGY and CDR2 to SVAAGI. V has 4 bases trimmed and J has 7 bases trimmed; junction bases matching no gene number 9.

Rearrangement joined TRBV6-9 to TRBJ2-1, and 8 junction bases match TRBD1. The material was PBMCs, mostly from graft donor cells, obtained 360 days after TCRalphabeta/CD19-depleted stem cell transplant. The TCR was taken from a male patient younger than 18 who had a stem cell transplant for acute lymphoblastic leukemia, so the T cells may come from the graft donor. The bases are TGTGCCAGCAGTTGCCGGGACAGGTGGCGGAATGAGCAGTTCTTC. It translates to CASSCRDRWRNEQFF.